The 27 T cell receptor beta chains presented below share a single source sample, sequenced in a study of human T cells and chemical hapten exposure. TCRdb reprocessed the RACE reads with MiXCR, giving one entry per CDR3 protein. Of roughly 140,000 distinct CDR3 sequences detected, 10% to 15% appear once; the ten largest clones hold around 1.4%. The time point here: patch test 2, 6 weeks after DPC sensitization. Treatment in this sample: therapeutic diphenylcyclopropenone sensitization with weekly scalp DPC. The sample was whole blood, taken in connection with sensitization to the hapten diphenylcyclopropenone (DPC). The receptors shown here come from a woman aged 45-60 years with alopecia areata. Some clones in this sample may be carry-over from other donors' samples.

This clonotype showed up just a few times. The chain recombines TRBV25-1 with TRBJ2-5; unclear D gene. Germline V lookup: CDR1 MGHDK, CDR2 SYGVNS. The CDR3 length is 12 residues. V dropped 2 bases and J dropped 9 bases, with 10 bases sitting between them. The CDR3 sequence is CASSEGVKSQYF. The CDR3 nucleotides are TGTGCCAGCAGTGAAGGGGTCAAGTCCCAGTACTTC.

V usage is TRBV28 and J usage is TRBJ2-1; D might be TRBD2 (5 bases). This CDR3 is built from 14 residues. V dropped 5 bases and J dropped 3 bases, with 11 bases sitting between them. CDR1 and CDR2 from the germline V gene are MDHEN and SYDVKM. CDR3 nucleotides: TGTGCCAGCAGTCTTCAGCGGAGCTACAATGAGCAGTTCTTC. This translates into CASSLQRSYNEQFF.

The sample holds a few counts of this clonotype. The chain is built from TRBV18 and TRBJ1-1, with 8 bases lining up with TRBD1. J gave up 4 bases and V 3 bases, and 1 base lay outside the gene matches. This CDR3 spans 13 amino acids. Per germline, CDR1 KGHSH and CDR2 LQKENI. CDR3 sequence reads: CASSPGTGTEAFF. CDR3 nucleotides: TGTGCCAGCTCACCTGGGACAGGCACTGAAGCTTTCTTT.

In its sample, this clonotype was seen a few times. The chain links TRBV5-1 to TRBJ2-7; 8 positions match TRBD2. CDR3 size: 18 residues. V shed 3 bases, J shed 0 bases, and the junction held 14 bases outside the gene matches. The germline gives CDR1 SGHRS, CDR2 YFSETQ. Here the CDR3 DNA reads TGCGCCAGCAGCTCTATTCCACCTAGCGGGTCAATCTCCTACGAGCAGTACTTC. Protein sequence: CASSSIPPSGSISYEQYF.

This clonotype has just a few counts. The V call is TRBV18, the J call TRBJ2-3; 10 bases line up with TRBD2. The CDR3 sequence is 17 residues long. The germline CDR1 and CDR2 sequences are KGHSH and LQKENI. The ends lost 0 bases at V and 0 bases at J; junction bases unmatched: 3. The CDR3 DNA is TGTGCCAGCTCACCACCGAAAGCGGGAGGGAGCACAGATACGCAGTATTTT. Translation gives CASSPPKAGGSTDTQYF.

The chain combines TRBV29-1 with TRBJ1-1; D call uncertain. The CDR3 consists of 10 residues. Germline V CDR1 and CDR2: SQVTM, ANQGSEA. V lost 7 bases and J lost 7, with 10 bases in between. The CDR3 loop is CSASVGEAFF. CDR3 DNA: TGCAGCGCGTCGGTGGGTGAAGCTTTCTTT.

This clonotype was detected ten times or more. The chain combines TRBV18 with TRBJ2-7; possible D gene TRBD1, 5 bases. With 0 bases removed from V and 5 bases from J, the gap between germline ends came to 11 bases. The CDR3 consists of 14 residues. Germline V lookup: CDR1 KGHSH, CDR2 LQKENI. The DNA of the CDR3 is TGTGCCAGCTCACCACCGGGTAGGGGCGACGAGCAGTACTTC. It codes for CASSPPGRGDEQYF.

The chain recombines TRBV2 with TRBJ2-1; 12 bases match TRBD2. The V gene end was trimmed by 10 bases and the J gene end by 4 bases; junction bases not matched to a gene: 14. Germline loops: CDR1 SNHLY, CDR2 FYNNEI. This CDR3 is 17 amino acids long. The CDR3 spells CATWTSGTPRGYNEQFF. The CDR3 DNA sequence: TGTGCCACCTGGACTAGCGGGACCCCCCGGGGATACAATGAGCAGTTCTTC. The full variable domain, with the rest looked up from reference TRBV2 and TRBJ2-1, is EPEVTQTPSHQVTQMGQEVILRCVPISNHLYFYWYRQILGQKVEFLVSFYNNEISEKSEIFDDQFSVERPDGSNFTLKIRSTKLEDSAMYFCATWTSGTPRGYNEQFFGPGTRLTVL.

This sequence joins TRBV3-1 and TRBJ2-7, with no clear D. Germline CDR1 reads LGHDT; CDR2 reads YNNKEL (reference sequence). The CDR3 covers 15 residues. V was cut by 1 base and J by 0 bases, with 10 bases left in between. The CDR3 sequence: CASSQGPSSSYEQYF. The CDR3 DNA follows: TGTGCCAGCAGCCAAGGCCCGTCTAGCTCCTACGAGCAGTACTTC.

The table lists this clonotype with a few counts. V and J are TRBV7-3 and TRBJ2-1, with 10 bases matching TRBD2. In germline, CDR1 is SGHTA, CDR2 FQGTGA. The V and J ends lost 11 bases and 14 bases, in that order; junction bases with no gene match: 15. CDR3 length: 13 residues. CDR3 in DNA: TGTGCCTCACAGAAAATGGCGGGACTAGCGAAGTTCTTC. It yields the protein CASQKMAGLAKFF.

A few counts support this clonotype. This sequence joins TRBV29-1 and TRBJ2-5, with D possibly matching TRBD2 (6 bases). This CDR3 has 13 residues. Germline loops: CDR1 SQVTM, CDR2 ANQGSEA. The V end was cut by 4 bases, the J end by 5 bases, with 14 bases between. DNA of the CDR3: TGCAGCGTTGGAATGGCCGCGGGGGAGACCCAGTACTTC. Its translation: CSVGMAAGETQYF.

In its sample, this clonotype was seen a few times. A read error may account for a junction end that differs from germline. The chain carries TRBV7-7 and TRBJ2-2; 8 bases fit TRBD1. The CDR3 is made up of 16 amino acids. Germline V gene sequence: CDR1 SSHAT, CDR2 FNYEAQ (reference sequence). CDR3 in DNA: TGTGCTAGCAGCCCCGGACAGGGAAGGGACACCGGGGAGCTGTTTTTT. Encoded protein: CASSPGQGRDTGELFF.

There are many counts of this clonotype. The gene calls are TRBV5-6 and TRBJ2-3; 11 bases are a match to TRBD1. Germline V gene lookup returns CDR1 SGHDT and CDR2 YYEEEE. The V segment lost 2 bases and the J segment 8 bases; nucleotides outside the gene matches: 7. This CDR3 is 15 amino acids long. The DNA for the CDR3 is TGTGCCAGCAGCTTCGTCGGACAGGGGGCCCCTACGCAGTATTTT. Residues: CASSFVGQGAPTQYF.

The rearrangement joins TRBV19 to TRBJ2-1, with 11 bases aligning to TRBD2. The CDR3 is 15 amino acids. CDR1 is LNHDA and CDR2 is SQIVND in the germline V gene (reference sequence). V lost 5 bases to trimming and J lost 7 bases; unmatched junction nucleotides: 7. The chain's CDR3 is CASSRGTSGPNEQFF. The CDR3 nucleotides are TGTGCCAGTAGTCGCGGGACTAGCGGACCGAATGAGCAGTTCTTC. Supplemented by reference TRBV19 and TRBJ2-1, the full variable domain reads DGGITQSPKYLFRKEGQNVTLSCEQNLNHDAMYWYRQDPGQGLRLIYYSQIVNDFQKGDIAEGYSVSREKKESFPLTVTSAQKNPTAFYLCASSRGTSGPNEQFFGPGTRLTVL.

This clonotype was seen a few times. This chain links TRBV4-3 with TRBJ2-3; D is possibly TRBD2 (6 bases). The V and J ends lost 1 base and 5 bases respectively, with 19 bases between them. CDR3 size: 17 residues. Germline CDR1 LGHNA, CDR2 YSLEER. CDR3 amino acids: CASSQGGRLGRGDTQYF. The CDR3 DNA reads as TGCGCCAGCAGCCAAGGCGGTAGACTAGGCAGAGGAGATACGCAGTATTTT.

Here the CDR3 reads CASSFTSGRESTDTQYF. CDR3 DNA sequence: TGTGCCAGCAGCTTTACCAGCGGGAGAGAGAGCACAGATACGCAGTATTTT. The rearrangement links TRBV7-9 to TRBJ2-3, with 8 bases lining up with TRBD2. The V gene's germline CDR1 is SEHNR and CDR2 FQNEAQ (reference sequence). CDR3 size: 17 residues. The V segment lost 3 bases and the J segment 0 bases; nucleotides outside the gene matches: 8.

A few counts support this clonotype. J is TRBJ1-5 and V is TRBV7-2; maybe TRBD1 (6 bases). V lost 5 bases and J 6 bases, leaving 11 bases between the germline ends. The CDR3 length is 13 residues. Germline V CDR1 and CDR2: SGHTA, FQGNSA. The DNA for the CDR3 is TGTGCCAGCAGCGAATACAGGGCTCAGCCCCAGCATTTT. It specifies CASSEYRAQPQHF. Looking up the rest from reference TRBV7-2 and TRBJ1-5 gives the full variable domain: GAGVSQSPSNKVTEKGKDVELRCDPISGHTALYWYRQSLGQGLEFLIYFQGNSAPDKSGLPSDRFSAERTGGSVSTLTIQRTQQEDSAVYLCASSEYRAQPQHFGDGTRLSIL.

The rearrangement joins TRBV5-1 to TRBJ2-7, with 7 bases lining up with TRBD1. The CDR3 totals 14 residues. Germline V gives CDR1 SGHRS, CDR2 YFSETQ. With V trimmed by 3 bases and J by 7 bases, 10 bases remained unmatched. DNA of the CDR3: TGCGCCAGCAGCTCCGGGACAGAGGGAAGGGAGCAGTACTTC. Translated, it gives CASSSGTEGREQYF.

The chain has TRBV18 and TRBJ2-1; 10 bases are shared with TRBD2. The germline gives CDR1 KGHSH, CDR2 LQKENI. The CDR3 has 14 amino acids. The V and J ends lost 3 bases and 9 bases, in that order; junction bases with no gene match: 5. DNA for the CDR3: TGTGCCAGCTCACCCCAGCGGGAGGGGGTTGAGCAGTTCTTC. It codes for CASSPQREGVEQFF.

V gene TRBV6-5 combines with J gene TRBJ2-2; maybe TRBD1 (6 bases). Trimming pared 2 bases from V and 3 bases from J, leaving 10 bases between. Germline V gene data show CDR1 as MNHEY and CDR2 as SVGAGI. The CDR3 totals 15 residues. In nucleotides, the CDR3 is TGTGCCAGCAGTTACGGGACACCCTACACCGGGGAGCTGTTTTTT. Amino acids: CASSYGTPYTGELFF.

The table lists this clonotype with many counts. This chain uses TRBV29-1 with TRBJ1-1, with TRBD1 as a possible D gene (5 bases). Germline CDR1 reads SQVTM; CDR2 reads ANQGSEA. V lost 3 bases and J lost 4, with 15 bases in between. There are 14 residues in the CDR3. CDR3: CSVDDGAGGTEAFF. CDR3 bases: TGCAGCGTTGACGACGGGGCGGGTGGCACTGAAGCTTTCTTT.

There are a few counts of this clonotype. The chain uses TRBV18 and TRBJ2-4; the D is unclear. The germline gives CDR1 KGHSH, CDR2 LQKENI. Deletions cut 2 bases from V and 7 bases from J, with 12 bases between. CDR3 length: 14 residues. The CDR3: CASSPLVVRNIQYF. As DNA, the CDR3 is TGTGCCAGCTCACCATTAGTAGTCAGGAACATTCAGTACTTC.

The CDR3 region is CASSPSASQPQHF. The CDR3 DNA reads TGTGCCAGCAGCCCATCGGCCTCTCAGCCCCAGCATTTT. The rearrangement uses TRBV28 and TRBJ1-5; D uncertain. The V end was cut by 6 bases, the J end by 6 bases, with 12 bases between. CDR1 MDHEN and CDR2 SYDVKM come from the germline V gene. The CDR3 sequence is 13 residues long.

The rearrangement uses TRBV29-1 and TRBJ1-2; D not certain. The V gene's germline CDR1 is SQVTM and CDR2 ANQGSEA. The CDR3 runs 12 residues. The V gene lost 5 bases and the J gene lost 0 bases, with 7 bases spanning the gap. CDR3 nucleotides: TGCAGCGTTAATCGGGCTAACTATGGCTACACCTTC. This translates into CSVNRANYGYTF.

By sample share, this clonotype is medium-sized. The CDR3 nucleotides are TGTGCCAGCAGCTTGGCGGGAGGGCCGGGCGATACGCAGTATTTT. Protein product: CASSLAGGPGDTQYF. V is TRBV5-4 and J is TRBJ2-3; TRBD2 matches 8 bases. CDR3 length: 15 amino acids. The ends lost 0 bases at V and 6 bases at J; junction bases unmatched: 6. The germline V gene has CDR1 SGHNT and CDR2 YYREEE (reference sequence).

This clonotype was seen repeatedly, ten times or more. CDR3 region: CASSHGAGKAGANVLTF. The CDR3 bases are TGTGCCAGCAGCCACGGGGCAGGGAAGGCTGGGGCCAACGTCCTGACTTTC. V and J are TRBV6-2 or TRBV6-3 and TRBJ2-6; D is tentatively TRBD1 or TRBD2 (5 bases each). The CDR3 consists of 17 residues. V was shortened by 6 bases and J by 2 bases, with 17 bases between the two germline ends. The germline V gene encodes CDR1 MNHEY and CDR2 SVGEGT.

The rearrangement uses TRBV5-1 and TRBJ2-2, with D perhaps TRBD2 (5 bases). The CDR3 is made up of 15 amino acids. The V and J ends lost 0 bases and 3 bases respectively, with 9 bases between them. Germline V lookup: CDR1 SGHRS, CDR2 YFSETQ. The CDR3 loop reads CASSLGARDTGELFF. Here the CDR3 DNA reads TGCGCCAGCAGCTTGGGGGCGAGGGACACCGGGGAGCTGTTTTTT.